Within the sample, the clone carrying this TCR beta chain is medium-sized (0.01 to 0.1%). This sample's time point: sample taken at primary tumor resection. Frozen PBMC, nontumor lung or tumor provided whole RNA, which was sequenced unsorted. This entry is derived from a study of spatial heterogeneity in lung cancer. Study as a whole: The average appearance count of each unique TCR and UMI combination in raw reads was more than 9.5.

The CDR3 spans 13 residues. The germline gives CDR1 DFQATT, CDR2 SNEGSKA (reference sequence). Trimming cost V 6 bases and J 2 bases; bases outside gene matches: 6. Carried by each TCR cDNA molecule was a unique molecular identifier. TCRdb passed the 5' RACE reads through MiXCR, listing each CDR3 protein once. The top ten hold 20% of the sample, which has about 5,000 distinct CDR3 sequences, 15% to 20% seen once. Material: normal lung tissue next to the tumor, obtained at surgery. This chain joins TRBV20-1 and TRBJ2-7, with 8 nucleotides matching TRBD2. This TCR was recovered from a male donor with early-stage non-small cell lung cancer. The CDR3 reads CSALLAEPYEQYF. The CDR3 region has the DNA TGCAGTGCCCTACTAGCGGAACCCTACGAGCAGTACTTC.